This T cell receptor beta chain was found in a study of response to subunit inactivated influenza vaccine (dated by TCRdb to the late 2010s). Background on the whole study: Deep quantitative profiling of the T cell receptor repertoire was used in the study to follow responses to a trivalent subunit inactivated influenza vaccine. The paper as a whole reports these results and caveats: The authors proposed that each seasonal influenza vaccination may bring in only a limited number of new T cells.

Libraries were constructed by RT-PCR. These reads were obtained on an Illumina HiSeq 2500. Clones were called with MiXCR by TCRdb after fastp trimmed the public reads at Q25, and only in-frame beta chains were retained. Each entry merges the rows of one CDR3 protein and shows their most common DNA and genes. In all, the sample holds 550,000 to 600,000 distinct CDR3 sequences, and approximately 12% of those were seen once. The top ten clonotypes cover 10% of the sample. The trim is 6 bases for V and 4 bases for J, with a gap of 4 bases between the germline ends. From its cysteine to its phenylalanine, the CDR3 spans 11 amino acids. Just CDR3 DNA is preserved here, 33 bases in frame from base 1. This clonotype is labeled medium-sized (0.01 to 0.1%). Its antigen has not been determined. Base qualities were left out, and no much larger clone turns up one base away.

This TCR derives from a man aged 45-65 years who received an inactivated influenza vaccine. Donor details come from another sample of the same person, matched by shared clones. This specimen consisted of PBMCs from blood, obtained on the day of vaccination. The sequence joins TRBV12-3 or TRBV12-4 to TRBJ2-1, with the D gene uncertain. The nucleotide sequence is TGTGCCAGCAGCTCGTACAATGAGCAGTTCTTC. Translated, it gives CASSSYNEQFF.